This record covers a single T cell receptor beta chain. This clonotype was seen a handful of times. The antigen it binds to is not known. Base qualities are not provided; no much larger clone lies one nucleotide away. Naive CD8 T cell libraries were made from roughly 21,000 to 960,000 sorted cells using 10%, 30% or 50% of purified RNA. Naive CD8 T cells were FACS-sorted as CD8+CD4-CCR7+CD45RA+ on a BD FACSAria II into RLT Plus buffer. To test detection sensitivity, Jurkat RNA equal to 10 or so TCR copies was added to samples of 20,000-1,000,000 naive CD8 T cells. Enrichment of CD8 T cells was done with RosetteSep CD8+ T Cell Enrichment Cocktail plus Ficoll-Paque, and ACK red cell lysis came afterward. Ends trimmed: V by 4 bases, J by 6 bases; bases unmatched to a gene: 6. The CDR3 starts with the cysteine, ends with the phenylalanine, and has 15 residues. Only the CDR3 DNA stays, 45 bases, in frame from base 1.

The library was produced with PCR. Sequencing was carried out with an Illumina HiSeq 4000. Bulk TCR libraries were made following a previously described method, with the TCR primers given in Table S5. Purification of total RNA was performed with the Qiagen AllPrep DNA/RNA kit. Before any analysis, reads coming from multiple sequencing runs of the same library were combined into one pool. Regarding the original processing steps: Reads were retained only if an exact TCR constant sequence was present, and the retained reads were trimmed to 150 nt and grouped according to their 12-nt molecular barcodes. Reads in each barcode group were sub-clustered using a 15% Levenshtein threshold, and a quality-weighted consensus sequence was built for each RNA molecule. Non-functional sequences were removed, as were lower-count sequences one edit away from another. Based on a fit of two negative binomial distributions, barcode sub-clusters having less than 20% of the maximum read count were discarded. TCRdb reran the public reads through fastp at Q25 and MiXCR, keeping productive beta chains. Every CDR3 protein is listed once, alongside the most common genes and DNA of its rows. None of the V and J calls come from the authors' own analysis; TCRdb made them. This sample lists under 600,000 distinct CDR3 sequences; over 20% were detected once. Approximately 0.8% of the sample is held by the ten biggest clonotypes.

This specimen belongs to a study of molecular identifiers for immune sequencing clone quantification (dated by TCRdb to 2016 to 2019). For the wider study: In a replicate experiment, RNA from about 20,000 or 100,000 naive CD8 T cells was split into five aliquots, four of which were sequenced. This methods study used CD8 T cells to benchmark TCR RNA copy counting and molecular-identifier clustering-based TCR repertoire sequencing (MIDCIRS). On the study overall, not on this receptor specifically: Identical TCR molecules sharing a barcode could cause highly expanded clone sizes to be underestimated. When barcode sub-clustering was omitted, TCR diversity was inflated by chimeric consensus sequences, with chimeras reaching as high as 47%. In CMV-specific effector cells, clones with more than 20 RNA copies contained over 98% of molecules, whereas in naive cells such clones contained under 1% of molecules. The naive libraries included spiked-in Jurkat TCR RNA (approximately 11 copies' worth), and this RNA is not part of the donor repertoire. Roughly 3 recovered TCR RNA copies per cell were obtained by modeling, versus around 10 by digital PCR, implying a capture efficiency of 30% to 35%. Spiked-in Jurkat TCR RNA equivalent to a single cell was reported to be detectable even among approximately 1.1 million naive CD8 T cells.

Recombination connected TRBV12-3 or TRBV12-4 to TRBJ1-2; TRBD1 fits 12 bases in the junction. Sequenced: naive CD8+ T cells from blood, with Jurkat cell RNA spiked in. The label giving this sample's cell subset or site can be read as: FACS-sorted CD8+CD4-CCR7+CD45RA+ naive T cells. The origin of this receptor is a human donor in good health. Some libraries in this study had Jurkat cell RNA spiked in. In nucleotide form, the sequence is TGTGCCAGCAGTTACACCGGGACAGGGGGCGATGGCTACACCTTC. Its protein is CASSYTGTGGDGYTF.